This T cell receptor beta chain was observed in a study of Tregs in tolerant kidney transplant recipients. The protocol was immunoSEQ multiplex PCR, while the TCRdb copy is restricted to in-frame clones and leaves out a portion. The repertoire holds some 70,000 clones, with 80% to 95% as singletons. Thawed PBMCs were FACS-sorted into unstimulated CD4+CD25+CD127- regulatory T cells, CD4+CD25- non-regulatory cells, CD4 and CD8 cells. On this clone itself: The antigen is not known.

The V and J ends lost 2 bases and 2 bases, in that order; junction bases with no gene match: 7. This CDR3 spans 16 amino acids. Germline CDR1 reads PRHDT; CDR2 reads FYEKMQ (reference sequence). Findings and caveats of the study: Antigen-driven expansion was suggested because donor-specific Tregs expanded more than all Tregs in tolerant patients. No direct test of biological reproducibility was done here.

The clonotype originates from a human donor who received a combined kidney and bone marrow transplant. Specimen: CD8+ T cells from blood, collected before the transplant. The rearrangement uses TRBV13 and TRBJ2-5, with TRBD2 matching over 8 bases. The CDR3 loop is CASSLWGLGGQETQYF. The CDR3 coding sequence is TGTGCCAGCAGCTTATGGGGACTAGGGGGTCAAGAGACCCAGTACTTC.